These 5 T cell receptor beta chains originate from one sample sequenced in a study of shared clonotypes between healthy human individuals. Generated by immunoSEQ multiplex PCR, the TCRdb table keeps only in-frame clones and is missing some. The data contain over 1.4 million clones, approximately 97% of them seen just once; the ten biggest clones take up 1.2%. Source material: naive CD4+ T cells sorted from blood. The subset is: CD45RA+ positively selected. These receptors came from a man aged 25-45 years in good health.

The chain is built from TRBV28 and TRBJ1-5, with D uncertain. Germline CDR1 reads MDHEN; CDR2 reads SYDVKM. Deletions cut 6 bases from V and 5 bases from J, with 17 bases between. The CDR3 extends over 15 amino acids. The CDR3 DNA sequence: TGTGCCAGCAGCCTCCTTGGAACAGCCTATCAGCCCCAGCATTTT. Encoded protein: CASSLLGTAYQPQHF. Complete variable domain (other parts from reference TRBV28 and TRBJ1-5): DVKVTQSSRYLVKRTGEKVFLECVQDMDHENMFWYRQDPGLGLRLIYFSYDVKMKEKGDIPEGYSVSREKKERFSLILESASTNQTSMYLCASSLLGTAYQPQHFGDGTRLSIL.

The chain links TRBV11-3 to TRBJ2-7; D call uncertain. CDR1 and CDR2 (germline): SGHNT, YENEEA. CDR3 length: 12 residues. The germline V and J ends were trimmed by 1 base and 5 bases, with 6 bases remaining between them. The CDR3 spells CASSLGRHEQYF. The CDR3 coding sequence is TGTGCCAGCAGCTTAGGGCGCCACGAGCAGTACTTC.

The V and J genes are TRBV5-8 and TRBJ1-1; D might be TRBD1 (5 bases). The germline V and J ends were trimmed by 0 bases and 3 bases, with 15 bases remaining between them. CDR3 length equals 16 residues. Germline V gene lookup returns CDR1 SGHTS and CDR2 YDEGEE. The CDR3 sequence: CASSLGRVEWDTEAFF. The CDR3 DNA reads TGTGCCAGCAGCTTGGGCAGGGTTGAATGGGACACTGAAGCTTTCTTT.

This sequence joins TRBV27 and TRBJ2-1, with 10 positions matching TRBD1. Unmatched junction bases numbered 15, after V lost 6 bases and J lost 4 bases. The CDR3 length is 18 residues. Germline V gene data show CDR1 as MNHEY and CDR2 as SMNVEV (reference sequence). The CDR3 here is CASRADRGLSSIYNEQFF. The CDR3 DNA reads as TGTGCCAGCAGAGCTGACAGGGGGCTCTCTAGCATTTACAATGAGCAGTTCTTC.

The CDR3 DNA follows: TGTGCCAGCAGCTCAATGGTGCTAGCGGGAGGGCCGAGAACAGATACGCAGTATTTT. This encodes CASSSMVLAGGPRTDTQYF. The genes are TRBV5-8 and TRBJ2-3; TRBD2 matches 12 bases. The CDR3 sequence is 19 residues long. The V and J ends lost 3 bases and 3 bases, in that order; junction bases with no gene match: 14. The germline V gene has CDR1 SGHTS and CDR2 YDEGEE.